A single sample gave rise to the 26 T cell receptor beta chains below, sequenced in a study of cytomegalovirus exposure and HLA in healthy donors. The PCR contained 60 Vbeta and 13 Jbeta primers. Only in-frame clones appear in the TCRdb table, and some are missing; sequencing was by immunoSEQ multiplex PCR. The table has roughly 110,000 clones, less than 70% seen once. The material sequenced was PBMCs. Every receptor here comes from a woman aged 30 to 39 in good health and CMV-seronegative.

This sequence joins TRBV28 and TRBJ2-5; a possible D gene is TRBD2 (5 bases). Germline V gene lookup returns CDR1 MDHEN and CDR2 SYDVKM. Trimming shortened V by 2 bases and J by 4 bases, and 11 bases separated the two germline ends. The CDR3 totals 14 residues. As DNA, the CDR3 is TGTGCCAGCAGTTTACCCGGACTGGTAGAGACCCAGTACTTC. Its translation: CASSLPGLVETQYF.

The chain uses TRBV27 and TRBJ2-7, with D possibly being TRBD2 (6 bases). Deletions cut 4 bases from V and 2 bases from J, with 12 bases between. Germline lookup yields CDR1 MNHEY and CDR2 SMNVEV (reference sequence). This CDR3 is 14 amino acids long. The CDR3 sequence is CASSSGLIPYEQYF. CDR3 DNA sequence: TGTGCCAGCAGTTCCGGACTAATCCCCTACGAGCAGTACTTC.

The V call is TRBV7-2, the J call TRBJ2-5, with D maybe TRBD2 (6 bases). V lost 6 bases and J lost 5, with 16 bases in between. The germline CDR1 and CDR2 sequences are SGHTA and FQGNSA. This CDR3 contains 14 residues. This chain's CDR3 is CASSWRGRAETQYF. The CDR3 DNA is TGTGCCAGCAGTTGGAGGGGCCGGGCGGAGACCCAGTACTTC.

The chain recombines TRBV21-1 with TRBJ2-2; no DNA check was done on the table's D call, TRBD2. TRBV21-1 is a documented pseudogene. This CDR3 contains 17 residues. CDR3 sequence (DNA): TGTGCCCAAAAAAGCGGGACCTCCCCGCGTGACACCGGGGAGCTGTTTTTT. Its translation: CAQKSGTSPRDTGELFF.

The genes are TRBV29-1 and TRBJ2-1; D gene unclear. This CDR3 is built from 14 residues. Looked up from germline, CDR1 is SQVTM and CDR2 is ANQGSEA. Trimming left V 1 base short and J 7 bases short, with 14 bases between. The CDR3 is CSVEALQAWNEQFF. CDR3 coding DNA: TGCAGCGTTGAAGCGCTGCAGGCCTGGAATGAGCAGTTCTTC.

The rearrangement joins TRBV27 to TRBJ2-2, with TRBD2 matching over 10 bases. Germline CDR1 reads MNHEY; CDR2 reads SMNVEV (reference sequence). The junction had 8 bases not matched to a gene; V was cut back by 6 bases and J by 4 bases. CDR3 size: 16 residues. The CDR3: CASSRPPSGSTGELFF. As DNA, the CDR3 is TGTGCCAGCAGCAGACCCCCTAGCGGGAGCACCGGGGAGCTGTTTTTT.

The V and J genes are TRBV4-2 and TRBJ2-7, with 12 bases matching TRBD2. Per germline, CDR1 LGHNA and CDR2 YNFKEQ. There are 18 residues in the CDR3. With 3 bases clipped from V and 2 bases from J, the junction kept 11 bases outside the gene matches. The CDR3 bases are TGTGCCAGCAGCCAGGAGAGGCTAGCGGGAGGGATGGCCTACGAGCAGTACTTC. This codes for CASSQERLAGGMAYEQYF.

The rearrangement links TRBV5-6 to TRBJ2-1, with 9 nucleotides matching TRBD1. CDR1 and CDR2 from the germline V gene are SGHDT and YYEEEE. The J segment lost 5 bases and the V segment lost 4 bases, leaving 7 bases of the junction unmatched. The CDR3 covers 15 residues. CDR3 loop: CASSQGQGFHNEQFF. The CDR3 DNA sequence: TGTGCCAGCAGCCAGGGACAGGGTTTTCACAATGAGCAGTTCTTC. The whole variable domain, remainder taken from reference TRBV5-6 and TRBJ2-1, is DAGVTQSPTHLIKTRGQQVTLRCSPKSGHDTVSWYQQALGQGPQFIFQYYEEEERQRGNFPDRFSGHQFPNYSSELNVNALLLGDSALYLCASSQGQGFHNEQFFGPGTRLTVL.

This chain links TRBV9 with TRBJ2-1; TRBD1 is a possible D gene (6 bases). The V end lost 2 bases, the J end lost 2 bases, and 17 bases lay between the germline ends. Germline V gives CDR1 SGDLS, CDR2 YYNGEE. The CDR3 contains 17 residues. CDR3 region: CASSVTSANRAYNEQFF. For the CDR3, the DNA is TGTGCCAGCAGCGTGACGTCGGCGAACAGGGCCTACAATGAGCAGTTCTTC.

The chain combines TRBV27 with TRBJ2-1, with D maybe TRBD2 (5 bases). This CDR3 contains 15 residues. Trimming left V 2 bases short and J 0 bases short, with 8 bases between. CDR1 is MNHEY, CDR2 SMNVEV, per germline (reference sequence). The CDR3 DNA sequence: TGTGCCAGCAGTTTAAATCGGGACTCCTACAATGAGCAGTTCTTC. Translated: CASSLNRDSYNEQFF.

This sequence joins TRBV4-2 and TRBJ2-1; TRBD2 agrees at 11 bases. The V segment lost 0 bases and the J segment 6 bases; nucleotides outside the gene matches: 4. The germline V gene has CDR1 LGHNA and CDR2 YNFKEQ. The length of the CDR3 is 16 residues. CDR3 protein: CASSQEGTSGPNEQFF. Here the CDR3 DNA reads TGTGCCAGCAGCCAAGAAGGGACTAGCGGACCCAATGAGCAGTTCTTC.

This clone was found once. As DNA, the CDR3 is TGTGCCAGTAGTTCGGGGACAGTATATGGCTACACCTTC. Its translation: CASSSGTVYGYTF. The chain couples TRBV19 to TRBJ1-2, with 7 positions matching TRBD1. The CDR3 consists of 13 residues. Germline-derived CDR1 and CDR2 are LNHDA and SQIVND (reference sequence). Trimming removed 5 bases from V and 5 bases from J; junction bases left unmatched: 5.

The chain links TRBV6-1 to TRBJ1-1, with D perhaps TRBD1 (6 bases). Deletions cut 4 bases from V and 1 base from J, with 10 bases between. The CDR3 has 14 amino acids. The germline CDR1 and CDR2 sequences are MNHNS and SASEGT. This chain's CDR3 is CASSGRGQNTEAFF. DNA for the CDR3: TGTGCCAGCAGTGGAAGGGGACAGAACACTGAAGCTTTCTTT.

This rearrangement joins TRBV4-1 to TRBJ2-1, with TRBD2 identical over 10 bases. The CDR3 covers 18 residues. Germline V lookup: CDR1 MGHRA, CDR2 YSYEKL. Trimming at V came to 0 bases and at J to 8 bases, leaving 13 bases not matched to a gene. CDR3 bases: TGCGCCAGCAGCCAAGATCGAACTAGCGGGATATCAGGCGATGAGCAGTTCTTC. Translating gives CASSQDRTSGISGDEQFF.

The chain joins TRBV4-2 to TRBJ2-7; 11 bases are shared with TRBD1. The CDR3 totals 18 residues. From germline, CDR1 is LGHNA and CDR2 YNFKEQ. The V and J ends lost 0 bases and 3 bases, in that order; junction bases with no gene match: 10. The DNA of the CDR3 is TGTGCCAGCAGCCAAGATCCTACTGGGGACAGGGGGATCTACGAGCAGTACTTC. Translation gives CASSQDPTGDRGIYEQYF.

This chain links TRBV6-1 with TRBJ1-1; D gene ambiguous. This CDR3 comprises 14 residues. Germline V gene sequence: CDR1 MNHNS, CDR2 SASEGT. V was trimmed by 4 bases and J by 10 bases, leaving 19 bases between them. The CDR3 nucleotides read TGTGCCAGCAGTGTTTATTGGGGAGAGGGTAGAGCTTTCTTT. Its protein is CASSVYWGEGRAFF.

The chain recombines TRBV30 with TRBJ2-7, with 9 nucleotides matching TRBD2. The ends lost 0 bases at V and 3 bases at J; junction bases unmatched: 3. In germline, CDR1 is GTSNPN, CDR2 SVGIG (reference sequence). This CDR3 is 14 amino acids long. Written as DNA, the CDR3 is TGTGCCTGGAGTGTAGAGCGGGAGGACTACGAGCAGTACTTC. Translation: CAWSVEREDYEQYF.

The chain joins TRBV7-2 to TRBJ1-2; 9 bases align to TRBD1. CDR1 SGHTA and CDR2 FQGNSA come from the germline V gene. The J segment lost 6 bases and the V segment lost 0 bases, leaving 14 bases of the junction unmatched. The CDR3 runs to 18 residues. The DNA of the CDR3 is TGTGCCAGCAGCTTAGCCCCGGGACAGGGCCCGCCAGGACATGGCTACACCTTC. Translating gives CASSLAPGQGPPGHGYTF.

The V gene is TRBV9, the J gene TRBJ1-5; no definite D call. Germline assignment: CDR1 SGDLS and CDR2 YYNGEE. Deletions cut 0 bases from V and 7 bases from J, with 14 bases between. This CDR3 region has 15 residues. In DNA, the CDR3 is TGTGCCAGCAGCGTAGCCCCGCAGGTTGACCAGCCCCAGCATTTT. Amino acids: CASSVAPQVDQPQHF. Full variable domain (rest looked up from reference TRBV9 and TRBJ1-5): DSGVTQTPKHLITATGQRVTLRCSPRSGDLSVYWYQQSLDQGLQFLIQYYNGEERAKGNILERFSAQQFPDLHSELNLSSLELGDSALYFCASSVAPQVDQPQHFGDGTRLSIL.

The V gene is TRBV6-5, the J gene TRBJ2-7, with 9 bases matching TRBD1. CDR1 is MNHEY, CDR2 SVGAGI, per germline. The V and J ends lost 6 bases and 6 bases, in that order; junction bases with no gene match: 12. The CDR3 extends over 15 amino acids. CDR3 residues: CASSPRTGEMFEQYF. The CDR3 DNA follows: TGTGCCAGCAGCCCCCGGACAGGGGAAATGTTCGAGCAGTACTTC.

The rearrangement links TRBV7-9 to TRBJ1-6; 7 bases are a match to TRBD1. J gave up 8 bases and V 4 bases, and 11 bases lay outside the gene matches. From germline, CDR1 is SEHNR and CDR2 FQNEAQ (reference sequence). This CDR3 region has 16 residues. CDR3 coding DNA: TGTGCCAGCAGCTCGGGCAACAGGGGACTGGATTCACCCCTCCACTTT. Amino acid sequence: CASSSGNRGLDSPLHF.

V usage is TRBV7-9 and J usage is TRBJ2-1, with 7 bases lining up with TRBD2. CDR1 SEHNR and CDR2 FQNEAQ come from the germline V gene (reference sequence). This CDR3 spans 12 amino acids. V shed 5 bases, J shed 13 bases, and the junction held 8 bases outside the gene matches. CDR3 nucleotide sequence: TGTGCCAGCAGCCCGGGGGGTAGGTATCAGTTCTTC. It codes for CASSPGGRYQFF. The full variable domain, with the rest looked up from reference TRBV7-9 and TRBJ2-1, is DTGVSQNPRHKITKRGQNVTFRCDPISEHNRLYWYRQTLGQGPEFLTYFQNEAQLEKSRLLSDRFSAERPKGSFSTLEIQRTEQGDSAMYLCASSPGGRYQFFGPGTRLTVL.

A few counts support this clone. DNA of the CDR3: TGCGCCAGCAGCACGACAGGGGGCAGATCCTACGAGCAGTACTTC. As protein: CASSTTGGRSYEQYF. The chain joins TRBV5-1 to TRBJ2-7; 10 bases line up with TRBD1. Germline V lookup: CDR1 SGHRS, CDR2 YFSETQ. Trimming cost V 4 bases and J 1 base; bases outside gene matches: 5. The CDR3 has 15 amino acids.

V and J are TRBV14 and TRBJ2-1, with D unresolved. The CDR3 contains 14 residues. The V gene lost 0 bases and the J gene lost 7 bases, with 10 bases spanning the gap. Germline CDR1 and CDR2: SGHDN and FVKESK. The CDR3 bases are TGTGCCAGCAGCCAAGACCCCAGGAAGAATGAGCAGTTCTTC. Translating gives CASSQDPRKNEQFF.

This clone occurred a few times. V gene TRBV5-6 combines with J gene TRBJ1-1; 8 nucleotides agree with TRBD1. The length of the CDR3 is 17 residues. V shed 1 base, J shed 5 bases, and the junction held 13 bases outside the gene matches. Germline CDR1 SGHDT, CDR2 YYEEEE. CDR3 loop: CASSLSRDRRFGTEAFF. CDR3 in DNA: TGTGCCAGCAGCTTGAGCAGGGACAGGAGATTTGGTACTGAAGCTTTCTTT.

This chain links TRBV5-1 with TRBJ2-7; 7 bases map to TRBD1. The CDR3 loop spans 13 amino acids. From germline, CDR1 is SGHRS and CDR2 YFSETQ. The J segment lost 4 bases and the V segment lost 3 bases, leaving 4 bases of the junction unmatched. The CDR3 DNA reads as TGCGCCAGCAGCTACGGACAGGTATACGAGCAGTACTTC. Protein: CASSYGQVYEQYF. The entire variable domain, with the rest obtained from reference TRBV5-1 and TRBJ2-7, is as follows: KAGVTQTPRYLIKTRGQQVTLSCSPISGHRSVSWYQQTPGQGLQFLFEYFSETQRNKGNFPGRFSGRQFSNSRSEMNVSTLELGDSALYLCASSYGQVYEQYFGPGTRLTVT.